What follows are 7 T cell receptor beta chains derived from one specimen sequenced in a study of PD-1 blockade in classical Hodgkin lymphoma. As to time point: cycle 4 day 1 (C4D1), after more than five weeks of nivolumab. Following autologous stem cell transplantation, relapse occurred in every patient, and exposure to brentuximab vedotin varied. Magnetic negative selection purified CD4+ T cells from thawed PBMCs. The method was immunoSEQ multiplex PCR; TCRdb's version includes in-frame clones alone and lacks a portion of them. Of roughly 30,000 clones detected, around 84% appear once; the ten largest clones hold under 1%. The source material was CD4+ T cells from blood, sampled before the fourth cycle of nivolumab. These receptors were taken from a human donor with classical Hodgkin lymphoma.

The chain employs TRBV20-1 and TRBJ1-4, with unresolved D. Trimming cost V 1 base and J 8 bases, with 5 bases left between them. CDR1 is DFQATT, CDR2 SNEGSKA, per germline (reference sequence). The CDR3 is 11 amino acids. The CDR3 here is CSARGGEKLFF. For the CDR3, the DNA is TGCAGTGCTAGAGGCGGGGAAAAACTGTTTTTT.

The rearrangement uses TRBV11-3 and TRBJ2-3; 15 positions agree with TRBD2. V lost 5 bases to trimming and J lost 5 bases; unmatched junction nucleotides: 8. This CDR3 contains 17 residues. The V gene's germline CDR1 is SGHNT and CDR2 YENEEA. The CDR3 protein is CASSTRTSGGAGDTQYF. The CDR3 nucleotides read TGTGCCAGCAGCACCAGGACTAGCGGGGGGGCCGGAGATACGCAGTATTTT.

J is TRBJ2-7 and V is TRBV9; tentative D call: TRBD2 (6 bases). Trimming stripped 0 bases from V and 0 bases from J, with 10 bases between. Per the germline V gene, CDR1 is SGDLS and CDR2 is YYNGEE. The CDR3 is 15 residues long. CDR3 DNA sequence: TGTGCCAGCAGCGTAGGGGACTGGAGCTCCTACGAGCAGTACTTC. This encodes CASSVGDWSSYEQYF.

CDR3 sequence reads: CASSTRGFSYEQYF. The CDR3 DNA is TGTGCCAGTAGTACCAGGGGTTTCTCCTACGAGCAGTACTTC. The chain carries TRBV19 and TRBJ2-7; D possibly corresponds to TRBD1 (6 bases). The CDR3 runs 14 residues. V was trimmed by 4 bases and J by 0 bases, leaving 10 bases between them. Germline CDR1 reads LNHDA; CDR2 reads SQIVND (reference sequence).

The rearrangement links TRBV7-9 to TRBJ2-7; D is undetermined. This CDR3 contains 12 residues. Trimming cost V 5 bases and J 6 bases, with 11 bases left between them. The germline V gene has CDR1 SEHNR and CDR2 FQNEAQ (reference sequence). The CDR3 nucleotides read TGTGCCAGCAGCCCTGCTGTGAGCGAGCAGTACTTC. Translating it yields CASSPAVSEQYF.

The rearrangement joins TRBV10-2 to TRBJ2-3; TRBD2 agrees at 8 bases. Germline loops: CDR1 WSHSY, CDR2 SAAADI. Unmatched junction bases numbered 6, after V lost 5 bases and J lost 2 bases. This CDR3 region has 15 residues. CDR3 nucleotide sequence: TGCGCCAGCAGTAGGGTAGCGGGGCACACAGATACGCAGTATTTT. Protein product: CASSRVAGHTDTQYF.

The V call is TRBV7-2, the J call TRBJ1-1, with TRBD1 matching 7 bases. CDR1 SGHTA and CDR2 FQGNSA come from the germline V gene. The CDR3 spans 15 residues. Germline trimming cut 5 bases from V and 4 bases from J; bases unmatched to any gene: 10. CDR3 in amino acids: CASSLMTGIGTEAFF. For the CDR3, the DNA is TGTGCCAGCAGCCTTATGACAGGGATCGGCACTGAAGCTTTCTTT. Full variable domain (rest looked up from reference TRBV7-2 and TRBJ1-1): GAGVSQSPSNKVTEKGKDVELRCDPISGHTALYWYRQSLGQGLEFLIYFQGNSAPDKSGLPSDRFSAERTGGSVSTLTIQRTQQEDSAVYLCASSLMTGIGTEAFFGQGTRLTVV.